This T cell receptor (beta chain) comes out of a study of tumor-infiltrating lymphocytes in primary liver carcinoma. Study information: There were tumors of stage T1-T3 N0M0, each 4.2 to 10 cm across.

The template, around 540 ng total RNA, yielded TCR beta cDNA made with a constant-region primer. Libraries covering TCR beta were generated through three nested multiplex PCR rounds (using a slightly modified ARM-PCR). For around 11 cycles apiece, the opening two PCR rounds ran with TRBV1-TRBV30 forward primers and a C-beta reverse primer. TCRdb ran MiXCR on the multiplex PCR reads and lists one entry per CDR3 protein. The sample lists about 41,000 distinct CDR3 sequences, over 70% seen once, with approximately 19% in the top ten. Between 20 and 30 mg of unsorted bulk tissue served as the source from which RNA and DNA were co-extracted. Details on this clonotype: Sequence at one end of the junction differs from germline and may be a read error.

From germline, CDR1 is SGHAT and CDR2 FQNNGV. The CDR3 spans 17 residues. The chain has TRBV11-2 and TRBJ2-3; possible D gene TRBD2, 6 bases. The receptor was derived from a man aged 35 to 55 with primary liver carcinoma and hepatitis B virus infection. The specimen was liver tumor tissue from sampling region 2. Subset described: tumor region T2, inferior pole. The CDR3 sequence is CDSSLDPGETSTDTQYF. CDR3 coding DNA: TGTGACAGCAGCTTAGACCCGGGGGAGACCAGCACAGATACGCAGTATTTT.